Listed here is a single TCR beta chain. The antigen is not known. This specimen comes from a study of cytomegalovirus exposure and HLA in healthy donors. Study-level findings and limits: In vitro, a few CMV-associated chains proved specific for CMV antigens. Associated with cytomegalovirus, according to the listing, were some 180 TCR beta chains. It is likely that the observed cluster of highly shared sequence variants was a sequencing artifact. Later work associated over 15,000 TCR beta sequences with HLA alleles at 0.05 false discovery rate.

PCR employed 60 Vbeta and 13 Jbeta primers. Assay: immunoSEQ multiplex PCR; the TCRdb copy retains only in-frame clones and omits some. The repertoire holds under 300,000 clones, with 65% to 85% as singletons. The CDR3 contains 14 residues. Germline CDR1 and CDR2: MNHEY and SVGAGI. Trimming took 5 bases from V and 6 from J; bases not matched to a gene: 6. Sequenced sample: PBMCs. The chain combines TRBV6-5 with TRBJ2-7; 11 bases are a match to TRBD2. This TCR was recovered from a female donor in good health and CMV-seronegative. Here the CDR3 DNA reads TGTGCCAGCAGTGAGGGACTAGCGGAGGTCGAGCAGTACTTC. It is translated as CASSEGLAEVEQYF.